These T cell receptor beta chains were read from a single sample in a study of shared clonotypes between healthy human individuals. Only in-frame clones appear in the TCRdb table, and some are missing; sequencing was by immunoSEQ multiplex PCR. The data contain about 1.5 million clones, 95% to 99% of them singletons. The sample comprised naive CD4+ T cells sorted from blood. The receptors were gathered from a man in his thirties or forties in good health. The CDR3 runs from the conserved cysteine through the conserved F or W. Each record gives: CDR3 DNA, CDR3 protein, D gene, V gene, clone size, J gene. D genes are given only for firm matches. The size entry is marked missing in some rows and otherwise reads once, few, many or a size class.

CDR3nt: TGTGCCAGCAGTGTCACAGGTGCCGGGGAGCTGTTTTTT; CDR3aa: CASSVTGAGELFF; d_gene: .; v_gene: TRBV9; abundance: .; j_gene: TRBJ2-2
CDR3nt: TGTGCCAGCAGCGTAGGGCAGGGCTTAAACTATGGCTACACCTTC; CDR3aa: CASSVGQGLNYGYTF; d_gene: .; v_gene: TRBV9; abundance: .; j_gene: TRBJ1-2
CDR3nt: TGTGCCAGCAGTTTCAGCGGGAGGTTCAGCAATGAGCAGTTCTTC; CDR3aa: CASSFSGRFSNEQFF; d_gene: TRBD2; v_gene: TRBV27; abundance: .; j_gene: TRBJ2-1
CDR3nt: TGTGCCAGCAGCTGGGGGGCAGTCTCCTACGAGCAGTACTTC; CDR3aa: CASSWGAVSYEQYF; d_gene: .; v_gene: TRBV7-8; abundance: .; j_gene: TRBJ2-7
CDR3nt: TGCGCCAGCAGCTTGACCACACAGGGGGCGCCCGGAAACACCATATATTTT; CDR3aa: CASSLTTQGAPGNTIYF; d_gene: TRBD1; v_gene: TRBV5-1; abundance: .; j_gene: TRBJ1-3
CDR3nt: TGTGCCAGCAGTAAAAACAGGGGAGACAATCAGCCCCAGCATTTT; CDR3aa: CASSKNRGDNQPQHF; d_gene: TRBD1; v_gene: TRBV27; abundance: .; j_gene: TRBJ1-5
CDR3nt: TGTGCCAGCAGCAGGGAGGGTACTGAAGCTTTCTTT; CDR3aa: CASSREGTEAFF; d_gene: .; v_gene: TRBV7-2; abundance: .; j_gene: TRBJ1-1
CDR3nt: TGTGCCAGCAGCTTAAAGATAACCGGGGAGCTGTTTTTT; CDR3aa: CASSLKITGELFF; d_gene: .; v_gene: TRBV7-8; abundance: .; j_gene: TRBJ2-2
CDR3nt: TGTGCCAGCAGCTTAGAGGGCAGAAGCGAGCAGTACTTC; CDR3aa: CASSLEGRSEQYF; d_gene: .; v_gene: TRBV7-2; abundance: .; j_gene: TRBJ2-7
CDR3nt: TGTGCCAGCAGGCGGGCGGGGCAGCGGGGTTACTACGAGCAGTACTTC; CDR3aa: CASRRAGQRGYYEQYF; d_gene: TRBD2; v_gene: TRBV7-2; abundance: .; j_gene: TRBJ2-7
CDR3nt: TGTGCCAGCAGTCGGACGAGGACCTACAATGAGCAGTTCTTC; CDR3aa: CASSRTRTYNEQFF; d_gene: .; v_gene: TRBV27; abundance: .; j_gene: TRBJ2-1
CDR3nt: TGCGCCAGCAGCTGGGGACAGGGGTGGGATGAGCAGTTCTTC; CDR3aa: CASSWGQGWDEQFF; d_gene: TRBD1; v_gene: TRBV5-1; abundance: .; j_gene: TRBJ2-1
CDR3nt: TGTGCCAGCAGCGTTAGGACTAGCGGGAGGGCCGGTGCAGATACGCAGTATTTT; CDR3aa: CASSVRTSGRAGADTQYF; d_gene: TRBD2; v_gene: TRBV9; abundance: once; j_gene: TRBJ2-3
CDR3nt: TGTGCCAGCAGCCCCCGACAGGGTTTGGGCTACGAGCAGTACTTC; CDR3aa: CASSPRQGLGYEQYF; d_gene: TRBD1; v_gene: TRBV9; abundance: .; j_gene: TRBJ2-7
CDR3nt: TGCGCCAGCAGCTCGGCGTCAGGGACTCCCTCGAGCACAGATACGCAGTATTTT; CDR3aa: CASSSASGTPSSTDTQYF; d_gene: .; v_gene: TRBV5-1; abundance: .; j_gene: TRBJ2-3
CDR3nt: TGTGCCAGCAGCCCACAGAGCGGAGGCTCCTACGAGCAGTACTTC; CDR3aa: CASSPQSGGSYEQYF; d_gene: .; v_gene: TRBV7-8; abundance: .; j_gene: TRBJ2-7
CDR3nt: TGTGCCAGCAGGCCTAGCGGGAGTCGCGAGCAGTACTTC; CDR3aa: CASRPSGSREQYF; d_gene: TRBD2; v_gene: TRBV28; abundance: .; j_gene: TRBJ2-7
CDR3nt: TGTGCCAGCAGCTTGAAGGTCAGTAACTACGAGCAGTACTTC; CDR3aa: CASSLKVSNYEQYF; d_gene: .; v_gene: TRBV13; abundance: .; j_gene: TRBJ2-7
CDR3nt: TGTGCCAGCACCACGAACGGGACAGGGAGGAGAGGAGCTTTCTTT; CDR3aa: CASTTNGTGRRGAFF; d_gene: TRBD1; v_gene: TRBV7-9; abundance: .; j_gene: TRBJ1-1
CDR3nt: TGTGCCAGCAGCTCGGCGCGGGATCTCTACAATGAGCAGTTCTTC; CDR3aa: CASSSARDLYNEQFF; d_gene: .; v_gene: TRBV7-9; abundance: .; j_gene: TRBJ2-1